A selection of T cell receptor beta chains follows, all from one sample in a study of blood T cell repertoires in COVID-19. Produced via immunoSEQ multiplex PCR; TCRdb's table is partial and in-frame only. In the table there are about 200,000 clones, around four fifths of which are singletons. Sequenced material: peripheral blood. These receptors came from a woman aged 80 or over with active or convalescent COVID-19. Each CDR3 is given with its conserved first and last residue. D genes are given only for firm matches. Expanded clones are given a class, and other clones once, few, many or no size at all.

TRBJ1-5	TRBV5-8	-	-	CASSLYSNQPQHF	TGTGCCAGCAGCTTGTATAGCAATCAGCCCCAGCATTTT
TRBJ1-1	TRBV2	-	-	CASNSQGTTEAFF	TGTGCCAGCAACTCACAGGGTACGACTGAAGCTTTCTTT
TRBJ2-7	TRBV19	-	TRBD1	CASSRDRPYYEQYF	TGTGCCAGCTCCCGGGACAGGCCTTACTACGAGCAGTACTTC
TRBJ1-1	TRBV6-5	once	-	CASSTKQGSPEAFF	TGTGCCAGCAGTACCAAACAGGGTAGCCCTGAAGCTTTCTTT
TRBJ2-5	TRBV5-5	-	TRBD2	CASSLASGPAQETQYF	TGTGCCAGCAGCTTGGCTAGCGGGCCGGCGCAAGAGACCCAGTACTTC
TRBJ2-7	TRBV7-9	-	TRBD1	CASSFTGEEQYF	TGTGCCAGCAGCTTTACAGGGGAAGAGCAGTACTTC
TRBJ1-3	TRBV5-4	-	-	CASSLWGGSGNTIYF	TGTGCCAGCAGCTTATGGGGAGGCTCTGGAAACACCATATATTTT
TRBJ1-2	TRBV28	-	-	CASSDSYGYTF	TGTGCCAGCAGCGACAGTTATGGCTACACCTTC
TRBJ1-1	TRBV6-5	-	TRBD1	CASSTRGLAAFF	TGTGCCAGCAGTACCAGGGGGCTCGCGGCTTTCTTT
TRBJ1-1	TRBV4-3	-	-	CASSNVRRGTEAFF	TGCGCCAGCAGCAACGTCCGGAGGGGCACTGAAGCTTTCTTT
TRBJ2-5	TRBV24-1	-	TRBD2	CATSDSGAGGRETQYF	TGTGCCACCAGTGATTCCGGCGCGGGGGGGCGGGAGACCCAGTACTTC
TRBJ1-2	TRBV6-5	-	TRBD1	CASNPGGLYGYTF	TGTGCCAGCAACCCAGGGGGCCTCTATGGGTACACCTTC
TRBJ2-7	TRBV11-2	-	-	CASSFSLYEQYF	TGTGCCAGCAGCTTCTCCTTATACGAGCAGTACTTC
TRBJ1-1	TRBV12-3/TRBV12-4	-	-	CASSSNRAEAFF	TGTGCCAGCAGCTCTAACAGGGCCGAAGCTTTCTTT
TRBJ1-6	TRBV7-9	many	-	CASSLTAGNNSPLHF	TGTGCCAGCAGCTTAACCGCAGGGAATAATTCACCCCTCCACTTT
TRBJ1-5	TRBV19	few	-	CASRANSNQPQHF	TGTGCCAGTAGGGCAAATAGCAATCAGCCCCAGCATTTT
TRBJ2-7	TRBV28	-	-	CASSTPGSSFLYF	TGTGCCAGCAGCACGCCTGGTTCGAGTTTTCTGTACTTC
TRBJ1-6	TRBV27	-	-	CASSFRGLRSPLHF	TGTGCCAGCAGTTTTCGGGGGTTGAGATCACCCCTCCACTTT
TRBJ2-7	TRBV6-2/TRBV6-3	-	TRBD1	CASSPRTGSRDEQYF	TGTGCCAGCAGTCCGCGGACAGGGTCTCGGGACGAGCAGTACTTC
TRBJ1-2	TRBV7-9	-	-	CASSSHREGYGYTF	TGTGCCAGCAGCTCACACAGGGAAGGCTATGGCTACACCTTC
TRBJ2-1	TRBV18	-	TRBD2	CASSSAGVSSYNEQFF	TGTGCCAGCTCTTCGGCGGGAGTAAGCTCCTACAATGAGCAGTTCTTC
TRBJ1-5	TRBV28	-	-	CASSLWAGGNQPQHF	TGTGCCAGCAGTTTATGGGCAGGGGGCAATCAGCCCCAGCATTTT
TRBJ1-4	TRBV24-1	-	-	CATSEPTGKEKLFF	TGTGCCACCAGCGAACCAACGGGGAAAGAAAAACTGTTTTTT
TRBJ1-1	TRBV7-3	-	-	CASTPDPGGSTEAFF	TGTGCCAGCACCCCAGACCCGGGAGGTAGCACTGAAGCTTTCTTT
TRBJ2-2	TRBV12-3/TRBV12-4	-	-	CASSRTSTGELFF	TGTGCCAGCAGTCGTACTAGCACCGGGGAGCTGTTTTTT
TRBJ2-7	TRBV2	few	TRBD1	CASGDRVYSYEQYF	TGTGCCAGCGGGGACAGGGTGTACTCCTACGAGCAGTACTTC
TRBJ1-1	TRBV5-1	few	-	CASSFQELNTEAFF	TGCGCCAGCAGCTTTCAGGAACTGAACACTGAAGCTTTCTTT
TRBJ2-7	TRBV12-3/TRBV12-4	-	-	CASSRDNSYEQYF	TGTGCCAGCAGTCGGGACAACTCCTACGAGCAGTACTTC
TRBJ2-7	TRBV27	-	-	CASSLDIRSTYEQYF	TGTGCCAGCAGTTTAGACATTCGGTCGACCTACGAGCAGTACTTC
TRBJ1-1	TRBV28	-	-	CASSPTLAEAFF	TGTGCCAGCAGCCCCACGCTAGCTGAAGCTTTCTTT
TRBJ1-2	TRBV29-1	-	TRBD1	CSVEDRGRDGYTF	TGCAGCGTCGAGGACAGGGGGCGGGATGGCTACACCTTC
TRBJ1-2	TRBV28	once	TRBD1	CASSWRTGGYGYTF	TGTGCCAGCAGTTGGAGGACAGGAGGCTATGGCTACACCTTC
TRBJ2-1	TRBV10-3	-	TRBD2	CAISESTGGLDRQFF	TGTGCCATCAGTGAGTCTACGGGGGGGCTAGATCGGCAGTTCTTC
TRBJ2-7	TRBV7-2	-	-	CASSLVVSAYEQYF	TGTGCCAGCAGCTTAGTTGTTTCGGCCTACGAGCAGTACTTC
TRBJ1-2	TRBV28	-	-	CASSGRQGKIDGYTF	TGTGCCAGCAGCGGTCGTCAGGGGAAGATAGATGGCTACACCTTC
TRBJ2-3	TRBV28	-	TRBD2	CASSSSGVRSTDTQYF	TGTGCCAGCAGTTCTAGCGGTGTCCGGAGCACAGATACGCAGTATTTT
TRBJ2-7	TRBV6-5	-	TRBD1	CASSSTGGFREQYF	TGTGCCAGCAGTTCGACAGGGGGGTTCAGGGAGCAGTACTTC
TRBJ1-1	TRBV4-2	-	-	CASSQGHDTEAFF	TGTGCCAGCAGCCAAGGACATGACACTGAAGCTTTCTTT
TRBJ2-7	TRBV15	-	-	CATSKGGRSNEQYF	TGTGCCACCAGCAAGGGGGGGCGCTCTAACGAGCAGTACTTC
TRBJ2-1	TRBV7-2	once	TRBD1	CASSLQGLSFNEQFF	TGTGCCAGCAGCCTACAGGGGCTCTCCTTCAATGAGCAGTTCTTC
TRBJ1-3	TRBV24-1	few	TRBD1	CATRIGQGEVNTIYF	TGTGCCACCAGGATAGGACAGGGTGAGGTAAACACCATATATTTT